This record looks at one T cell receptor beta chain sequence and its context. Its specificity is unknown. The data stem from a study of cytomegalovirus exposure and HLA in healthy donors. From germline, CDR1 is MDHEN and CDR2 SYDVKM. V gave up 3 bases and J gave up 0 bases, with 9 bases separating them. CDR3 size: 14 residues. Whole-study results and caveats: Altogether, 164 TCR beta chains were recorded as cytomegalovirus-associated.

The primer mix had 60 Vbeta and 13 Jbeta primers. Clones were sequenced by immunoSEQ multiplex PCR, and TCRdb holds only the in-frame ones, with some missing. This table holds under 200,000 clones, about 86% found once. The rearrangement links TRBV28 to TRBJ2-7; D may be TRBD2 (6 bases). The material sequenced was PBMCs. This receptor was identified in a woman aged 18-35 years in good health and CMV-seronegative. As DNA, the CDR3 is TGTGCCAGCAGTTTTGGCGGGAACTCCTACGAGCAGTACTTC. Protein product: CASSFGGNSYEQYF.